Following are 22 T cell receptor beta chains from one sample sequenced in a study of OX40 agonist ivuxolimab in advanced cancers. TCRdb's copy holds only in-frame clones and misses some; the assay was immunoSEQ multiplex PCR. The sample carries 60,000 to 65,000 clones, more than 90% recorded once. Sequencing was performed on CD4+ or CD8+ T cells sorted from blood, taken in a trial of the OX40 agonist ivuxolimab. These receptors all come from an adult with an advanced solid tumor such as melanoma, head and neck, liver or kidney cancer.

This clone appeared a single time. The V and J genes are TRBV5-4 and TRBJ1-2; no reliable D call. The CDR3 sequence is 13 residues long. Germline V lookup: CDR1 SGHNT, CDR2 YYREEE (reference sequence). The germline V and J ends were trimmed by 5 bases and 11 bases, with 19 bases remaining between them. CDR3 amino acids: CASRGGGALGYTF. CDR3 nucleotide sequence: TGTGCCAGCAGGGGAGGTGGCGCCCTCGGTTACACCTTC.

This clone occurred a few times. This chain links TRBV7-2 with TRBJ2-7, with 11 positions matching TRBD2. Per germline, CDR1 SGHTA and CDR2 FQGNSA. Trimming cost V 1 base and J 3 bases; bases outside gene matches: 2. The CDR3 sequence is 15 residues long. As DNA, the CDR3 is TGTGCCAGCAGCTTAGGCACTAGCGGGGGCTACGAGCAGTACTTC. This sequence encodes CASSLGTSGGYEQYF.

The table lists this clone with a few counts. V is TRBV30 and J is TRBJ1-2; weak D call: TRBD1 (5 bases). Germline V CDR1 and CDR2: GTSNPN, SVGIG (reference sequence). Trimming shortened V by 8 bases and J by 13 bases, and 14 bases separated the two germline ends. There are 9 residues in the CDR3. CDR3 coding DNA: TGTGCCCTACCGGACCAGGGCACCTTC. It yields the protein CALPDQGTF.

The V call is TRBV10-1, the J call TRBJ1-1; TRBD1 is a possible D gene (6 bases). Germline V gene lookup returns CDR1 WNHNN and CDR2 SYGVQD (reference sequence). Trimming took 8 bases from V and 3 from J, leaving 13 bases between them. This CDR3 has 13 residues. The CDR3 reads CASQDRRDTEAFF. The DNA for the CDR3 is TGCGCCAGCCAAGACAGGCGGGACACTGAAGCTTTCTTT.

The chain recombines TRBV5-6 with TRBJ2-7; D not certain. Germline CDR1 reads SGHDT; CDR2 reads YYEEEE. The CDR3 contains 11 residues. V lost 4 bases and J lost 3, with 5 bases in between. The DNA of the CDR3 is TGTGCCAGCAGCGAAGACTACGAGCAGTACTTC. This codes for CASSEDYEQYF.

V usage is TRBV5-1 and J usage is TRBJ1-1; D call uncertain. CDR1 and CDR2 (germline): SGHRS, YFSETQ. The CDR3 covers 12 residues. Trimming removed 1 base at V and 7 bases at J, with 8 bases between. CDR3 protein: CASSLIDGEAFF. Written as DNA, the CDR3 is TGCGCCAGCAGCTTGATAGATGGTGAAGCTTTCTTT.

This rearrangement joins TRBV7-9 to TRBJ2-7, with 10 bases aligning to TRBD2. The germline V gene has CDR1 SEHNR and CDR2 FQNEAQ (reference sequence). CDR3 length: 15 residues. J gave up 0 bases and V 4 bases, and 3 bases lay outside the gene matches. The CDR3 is CASSYSGGSSYEQYF. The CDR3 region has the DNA TGTGCCAGCAGCTATAGCGGGGGGAGCTCCTACGAGCAGTACTTC.

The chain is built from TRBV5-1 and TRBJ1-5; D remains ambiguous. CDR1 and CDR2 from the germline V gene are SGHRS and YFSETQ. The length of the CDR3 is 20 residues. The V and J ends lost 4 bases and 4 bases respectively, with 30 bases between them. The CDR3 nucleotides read TGCGCCAGCAGCCCAGAAACAAGCCCCCAGCCAAGGGATAGAAATCAGCCCCAGCATTTT. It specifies CASSPETSPQPRDRNQPQHF.

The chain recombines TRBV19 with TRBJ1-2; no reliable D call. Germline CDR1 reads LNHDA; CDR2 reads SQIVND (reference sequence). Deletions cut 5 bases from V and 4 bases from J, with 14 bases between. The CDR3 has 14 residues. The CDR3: CASSPRTEGYGYTF. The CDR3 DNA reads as TGTGCCAGTAGTCCCCGGACTGAGGGCTATGGCTACACCTTC.

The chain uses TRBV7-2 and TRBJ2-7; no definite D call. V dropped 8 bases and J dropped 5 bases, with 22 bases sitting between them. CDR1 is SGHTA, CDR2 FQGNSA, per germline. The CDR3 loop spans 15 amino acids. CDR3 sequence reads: CASGSGGPLFHEQYF. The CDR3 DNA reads TGTGCCAGCGGCTCTGGTGGGCCCCTTTTCCACGAGCAGTACTTC.

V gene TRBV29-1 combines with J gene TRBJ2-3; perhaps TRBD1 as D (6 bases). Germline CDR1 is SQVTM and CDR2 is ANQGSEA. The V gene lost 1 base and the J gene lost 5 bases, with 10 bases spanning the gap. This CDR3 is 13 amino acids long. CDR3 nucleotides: TGCAGCGTTGAAGCAGGGGTTCTAGATACGCAGTATTTT. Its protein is CSVEAGVLDTQYF.

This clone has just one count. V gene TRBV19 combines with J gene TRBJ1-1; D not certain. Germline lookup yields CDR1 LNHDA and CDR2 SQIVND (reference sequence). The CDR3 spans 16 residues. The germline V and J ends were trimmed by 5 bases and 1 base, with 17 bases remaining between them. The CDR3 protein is CASSFYIPDGNTEAFF. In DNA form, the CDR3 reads TGTGCCAGTAGTTTTTACATCCCCGACGGGAACACTGAAGCTTTCTTT. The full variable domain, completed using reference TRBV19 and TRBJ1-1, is DGGITQSPKYLFRKEGQNVTLSCEQNLNHDAMYWYRQDPGQGLRLIYYSQIVNDFQKGDIAEGYSVSREKKESFPLTVTSAQKNPTAFYLCASSFYIPDGNTEAFFGQGTRLTVV.

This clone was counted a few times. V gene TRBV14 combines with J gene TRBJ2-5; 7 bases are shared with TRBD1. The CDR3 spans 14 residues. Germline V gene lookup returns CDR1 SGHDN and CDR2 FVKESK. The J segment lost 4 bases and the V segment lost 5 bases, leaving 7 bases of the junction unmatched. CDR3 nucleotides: TGTGCCAGCAGCAGAACGACAGGGACAGAGACCCAGTACTTC. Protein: CASSRTTGTETQYF. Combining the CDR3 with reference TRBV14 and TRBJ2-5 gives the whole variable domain EAGVTQFPSHSVIEKGQTVTLRCDPISGHDNLYWYRRVMGKEIKFLLHFVKESKQDESGMPNNRFLAERTGGTYSTLKVQPAELEDSGVYFCASSRTTGTETQYFGPGTRLLVL.

The CDR3 spells CASSPRTSGGDTQYF. The CDR3 coding sequence is TGTGCCAGCAGTCCGCGGACTAGCGGCGGAGATACGCAGTATTTT. The V call is TRBV6-5, the J call TRBJ2-3, with TRBD2 matching 10 bases. Trimming removed 5 bases from V and 5 bases from J; junction bases left unmatched: 7. This CDR3 comprises 15 residues. Germline CDR1 reads MNHEY; CDR2 reads SVGAGI.

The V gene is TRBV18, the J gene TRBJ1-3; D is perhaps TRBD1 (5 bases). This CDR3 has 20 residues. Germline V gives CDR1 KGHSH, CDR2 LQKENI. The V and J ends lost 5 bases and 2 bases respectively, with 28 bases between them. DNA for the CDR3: TGTGCCAGCTCAGCCCGGACCGGCAGGGTGAATTCTATAACTGGAAACACCATATATTTT. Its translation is CASSARTGRVNSITGNTIYF.

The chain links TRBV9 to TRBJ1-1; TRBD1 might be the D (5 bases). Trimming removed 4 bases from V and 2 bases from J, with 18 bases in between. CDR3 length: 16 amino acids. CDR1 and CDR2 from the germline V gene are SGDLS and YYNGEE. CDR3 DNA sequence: TGTGCCAGCAGCAAGAGGGACGGGGAGGGTAACACTGAAGCTTTCTTT. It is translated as CASSKRDGEGNTEAFF.

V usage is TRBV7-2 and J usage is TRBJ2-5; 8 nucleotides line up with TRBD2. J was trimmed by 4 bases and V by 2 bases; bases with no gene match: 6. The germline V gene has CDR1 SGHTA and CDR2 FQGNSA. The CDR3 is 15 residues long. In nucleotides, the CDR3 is TGTGCCAGCAGCTTAACTAGCGGCGCGGTAGAGACCCAGTACTTC. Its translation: CASSLTSGAVETQYF.

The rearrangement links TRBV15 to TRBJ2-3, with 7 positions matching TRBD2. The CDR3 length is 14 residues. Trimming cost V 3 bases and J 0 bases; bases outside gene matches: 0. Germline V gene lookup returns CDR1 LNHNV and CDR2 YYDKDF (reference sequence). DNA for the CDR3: TGTGCCACCAGCAGGCGGGGGAGCACAGATACGCAGTATTTT. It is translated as CATSRRGSTDTQYF.

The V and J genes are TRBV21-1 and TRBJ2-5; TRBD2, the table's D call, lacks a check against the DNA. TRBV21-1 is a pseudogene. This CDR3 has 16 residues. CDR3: CASSKSGLAGPETQYF. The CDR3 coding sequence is TGTGCCAGCAGCAAATCTGGGCTAGCGGGGCCAGAGACCCAGTACTTC.

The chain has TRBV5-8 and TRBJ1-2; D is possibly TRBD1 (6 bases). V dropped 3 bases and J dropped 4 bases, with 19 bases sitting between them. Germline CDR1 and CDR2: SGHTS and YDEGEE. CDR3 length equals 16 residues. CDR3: CASSSLGAQGTYGYTF. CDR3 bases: TGTGCCAGCAGCTCCCTTGGTGCTCAGGGGACCTATGGCTACACCTTC.

CDR3 DNA sequence: TGTGCCAGCAGCCTGTTACCGGGACAGAACACAGATACGCAGTATTTT. This translates into CASSLLPGQNTDTQYF. This chain connects TRBV7-3 to TRBJ2-3; TRBD1 matches at 7 bases. The V gene end was trimmed by 5 bases and the J gene end by 2 bases; junction bases not matched to a gene: 10. Germline lookup yields CDR1 SGHTA and CDR2 FQGTGA. This CDR3 is 16 amino acids long.

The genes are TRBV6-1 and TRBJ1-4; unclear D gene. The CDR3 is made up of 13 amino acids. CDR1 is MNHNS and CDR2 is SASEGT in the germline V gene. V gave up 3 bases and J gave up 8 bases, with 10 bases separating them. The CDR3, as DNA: TGTGCCAGCAGTGAGGGCCTGAGGGAAAAACTGTTTTTT. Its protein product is CASSEGLREKLFF.